The 8 T cell receptor beta chains in this list originate from one sample, sequenced in a study of cytomegalovirus exposure and HLA in healthy donors. The PCR was carried out with 60 Vbeta primers and 13 Jbeta primers. Clones were sequenced by immunoSEQ multiplex PCR, and TCRdb holds only the in-frame ones, with some missing. The table lists 140,000 or so clones, 75% to 90% of them singletons, with roughly 1.2% in the top ten. Sequencing used PBMCs. These receptors were obtained from a female donor in good health and CMV-seronegative.

J is TRBJ2-1 and V is TRBV9; TRBD2 matches 9 bases. The V gene end was trimmed by 4 bases and the J gene end by 7 bases; junction bases not matched to a gene: 9. The CDR3 consists of 15 residues. The germline V gene encodes CDR1 SGDLS and CDR2 YYNGEE. The CDR3: CASSLTGTSLNEQFF. The CDR3 DNA is TGTGCCAGCAGCCTTACCGGGACTAGCCTAAATGAGCAGTTCTTC.

There are a few counts of this clone. CDR3 nucleotides: TGTGCCAGCAGTGACACGGGGGACACTGAAGCTTTCTTT. Translation: CASSDTGDTEAFF. V usage is TRBV6-4 and J usage is TRBJ1-1, with TRBD1 as a possible D gene (5 bases). Germline V gene sequence: CDR1 MRHNA, CDR2 SNTAGT. Deletions cut 2 bases from V and 3 bases from J, with 7 bases between. This CDR3 is 13 amino acids long.

The rearrangement links TRBV19 to TRBJ2-5; D might be TRBD2 (5 bases). Germline V gene data show CDR1 as LNHDA and CDR2 as SQIVND (reference sequence). V lost 4 bases to trimming and J lost 5 bases, with 14 bases between them. This CDR3 has 14 amino acids. CDR3 sequence (DNA): TGTGCCAGTAGTAAGAGCGGAAACGGGGAGACCCAGTACTTC. This sequence encodes CASSKSGNGETQYF.

The chain carries TRBV25-1 and TRBJ2-1; TRBD2 matches at 9 bases. The CDR3 length is 14 residues. CDR1 is MGHDK and CDR2 is SYGVNS in the germline V gene. V was clipped by 6 bases and J by 7 bases; unmatched bases: 7. Here the CDR3 reads CASRIAGEVNEQFF. As DNA, the CDR3 is TGTGCCAGCAGGATAGCGGGAGAGGTGAATGAGCAGTTCTTC. Complete variable domain (other parts from reference TRBV25-1 and TRBJ2-1): EADIYQTPRYLVIGTGKKITLECSQTMGHDKMYWYQQDPGMELHLIHYSYGVNSTEKGDLSSESTVSRIRTEHFPLTLESARPSHTSQYLCASRIAGEVNEQFFGPGTRLTVL.

The chain links TRBV28 to TRBJ2-2, with 12 nucleotides matching TRBD2. The CDR3 is 16 amino acids. Per the germline V gene, CDR1 is MDHEN and CDR2 is SYDVKM. With V trimmed by 6 bases and J by 2 bases, 4 bases remained unmatched. CDR3 DNA: TGTGCCAGCAGCCTACTAGCGGGAGGAAACACCGGGGAGCTGTTTTTT. Translation gives CASSLLAGGNTGELFF. Complete variable domain (other parts from reference TRBV28 and TRBJ2-2): DVKVTQSSRYLVKRTGEKVFLECVQDMDHENMFWYRQDPGLGLRLIYFSYDVKMKEKGDIPEGYSVSREKKERFSLILESASTNQTSMYLCASSLLAGGNTGELFFGEGSRLTVL.

The CDR3 DNA follows: TGTGCCAGCAGCCCCGGGACTCTAGATACGCAGTATTTT. Its translation is CASSPGTLDTQYF. This chain joins TRBV11-2 and TRBJ2-3; D perhaps matches TRBD2 (6 bases). The V and J ends lost 5 bases and 5 bases respectively, with 11 bases between them. CDR3 length equals 13 residues. Germline V gives CDR1 SGHAT, CDR2 FQNNGV.

The chain joins TRBV28 to TRBJ1-1, with D tentatively TRBD1 (5 bases). Germline V CDR1 and CDR2: MDHEN, SYDVKM. The CDR3 has 12 amino acids. V gave up 5 bases and J gave up 6 bases, with 10 bases separating them. The CDR3 loop reads CASSPDISEAFF. The CDR3 coding sequence is TGTGCCAGCAGTCCGGACATCTCTGAAGCTTTCTTT.

This clone was seen a handful of times. V and J are TRBV29-1 and TRBJ1-4; 7 bases align to TRBD1. The CDR3 totals 13 residues. Unmatched junction bases numbered 4, after V lost 5 bases and J lost 4 bases. In germline, CDR1 is SQVTM, CDR2 ANQGSEA. CDR3 bases: TGCAGCGTTCGGGACAGATATAATGAAAAACTGTTTTTT. The encoded protein is CSVRDRYNEKLFF.